This T cell receptor beta chain was sequenced in a study of T cell responses to AZD1222 COVID-19 vaccine. Study summary: Some second doses came at about 4 weeks and others at about 12 weeks; these were pooled.

The method was immunoSEQ multiplex PCR; TCRdb's version includes in-frame clones alone and lacks a portion of them. The repertoire holds some 100,000 clones, with just under 90% as singletons. Study conclusions and caveats: The number of AZD1222 recipients seropositive at baseline was only 6 or 7.

This CDR3 is built from 17 residues. The V end was cut by 0 bases, the J end by 12 bases, with 21 bases between. Germline CDR1 reads ENHRY; CDR2 reads SYGVKD. Of note for this clone: Its matching antigen is unknown.

This chain connects TRBV10-3 to TRBJ1-6, with D possibly TRBD1 on 5 matching bases. This sample comprised peripheral blood, obtained on day 0 of AZD1222 vaccination. The sequence was collected from an adult in good health. The CDR3 DNA sequence: TGTGCCATCAGTGAGTCGTTCGGGACTGCCGGCTTAGGACCCCTCCACTTT. Its translation is CAISESFGTAGLGPLHF.